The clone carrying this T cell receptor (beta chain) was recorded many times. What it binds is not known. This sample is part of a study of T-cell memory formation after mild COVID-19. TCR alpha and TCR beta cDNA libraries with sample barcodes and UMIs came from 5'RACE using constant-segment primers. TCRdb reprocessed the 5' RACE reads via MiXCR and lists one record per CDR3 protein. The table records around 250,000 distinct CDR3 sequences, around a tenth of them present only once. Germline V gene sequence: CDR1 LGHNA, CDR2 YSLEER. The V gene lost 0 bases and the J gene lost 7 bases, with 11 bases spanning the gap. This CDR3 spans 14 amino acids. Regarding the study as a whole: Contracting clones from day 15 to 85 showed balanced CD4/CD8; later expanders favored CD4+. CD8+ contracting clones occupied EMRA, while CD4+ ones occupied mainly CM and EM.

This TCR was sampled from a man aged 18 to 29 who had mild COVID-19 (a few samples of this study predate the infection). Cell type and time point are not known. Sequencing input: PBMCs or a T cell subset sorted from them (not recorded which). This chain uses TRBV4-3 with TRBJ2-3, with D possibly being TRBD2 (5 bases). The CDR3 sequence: CASSQDRAGYTQYF. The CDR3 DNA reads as TGCGCCAGCAGCCAAGATCGGGCGGGTTATACGCAGTATTTT.